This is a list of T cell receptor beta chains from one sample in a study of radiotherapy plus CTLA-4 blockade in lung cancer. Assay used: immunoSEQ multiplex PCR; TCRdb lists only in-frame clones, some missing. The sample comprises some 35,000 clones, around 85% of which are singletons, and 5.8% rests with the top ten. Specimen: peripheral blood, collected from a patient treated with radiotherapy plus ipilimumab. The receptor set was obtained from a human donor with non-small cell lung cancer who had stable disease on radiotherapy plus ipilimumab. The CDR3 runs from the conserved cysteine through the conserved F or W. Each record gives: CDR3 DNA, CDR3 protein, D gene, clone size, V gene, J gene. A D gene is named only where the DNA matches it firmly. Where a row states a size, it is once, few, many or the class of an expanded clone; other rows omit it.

TGTGCCAGCAGTTTATTGGACAGGGCGAACACTGAAGCTTTCTTT	CASSLLDRANTEAFF	TRBD1	-	TRBV28	TRBJ1-1
TGTGCCAGCCGCTCGACAGGGGAGCACTATGGCTACACCTTC	CASRSTGEHYGYTF	TRBD1	-	TRBV25-1	TRBJ1-2
TGCGCCAGCAGCCGTAGCGGGGGGACCGGGGAGCTGTTTTTT	CASSRSGGTGELFF	TRBD2	-	TRBV4-1	TRBJ2-2
TGTGCCAGCAGCCGACTGGGACAGGGGGCTTTCTACGAGCAGTACTTC	CASSRLGQGAFYEQYF	TRBD1	-	TRBV14	TRBJ2-7
TGTGCCAGCAGTTTCAGCAGGGGGTACGAGCAGTACTTC	CASSFSRGYEQYF	TRBD1	once	TRBV27	TRBJ2-7
TGTGCCTGGAGGAGAGCGGGAGGGGAACCCTACGAGCAGTACTTC	CAWRRAGGEPYEQYF	TRBD2	-	TRBV30	TRBJ2-7
TGTGCCAGCAGTGAAAGCCTGGGGGGGAGTGGGGAGACCCAGTACTTC	CASSESLGGSGETQYF	TRBD2	once	TRBV2	TRBJ2-5
TGTGCCAGCAGTCGTGACTCCAACACTGAAGCTTTCTTT	CASSRDSNTEAFF	-	-	TRBV2	TRBJ1-1
TGTGCCAGCAGCTTAGATCTACGGCCCGGACAGGACTCCTACGAGCAGTACTTC	CASSLDLRPGQDSYEQYF	TRBD1	-	TRBV11-2	TRBJ2-7
TGCGCCAGCAGCCAAGAGGGTCTAGCGCAATCCGAGCAGTACTTC	CASSQEGLAQSEQYF	-	-	TRBV4-1	TRBJ2-7
TGTGCCAGCAGTGATTGGGGCCCCAATCAGCCCCAGCATTTT	CASSDWGPNQPQHF	-	-	TRBV2	TRBJ1-5
TGTGCCAGCAGCGAAGACAGGAACTATGGCTACACCTTC	CASSEDRNYGYTF	-	few	TRBV7-2	TRBJ1-2
TGTGCCAGCAGCGTAGACCCTACTATGGACACTGAAGCTTTCTTT	CASSVDPTMDTEAFF	-	once	TRBV9	TRBJ1-1
TGTGCCAGCAGCCCCGAGGTAGCATTTAATGAGCAGTTCTTC	CASSPEVAFNEQFF	-	-	TRBV7-2	TRBJ2-1
TGTGCCAGCTCGACTAGCGGGACCGGCTCCTACGAGCAGTACTTC	CASSTSGTGSYEQYF	TRBD2	-	TRBV18	TRBJ2-7
TGCGCCAGCAGCTTCCTTCAGGGGGCCGGAGAGACCCAGTACTTC	CASSFLQGAGETQYF	TRBD1	-	TRBV5-1	TRBJ2-5
TGTGCCAGCAGTGCTATTTCCTCTAACTATGGCTACACCTTC	CASSAISSNYGYTF	-	few	TRBV2	TRBJ1-2
TGCAGCGGCTCGGCGCCGGGGGGCCCGGATACGCAGTATTTT	CSGSAPGGPDTQYF	-	-	TRBV29-1	TRBJ2-3
TGTGCCATCAAGAGGACAGGGGAGAACGAGCAGTACTTC	CAIKRTGENEQYF	TRBD1	-	TRBV10-3	TRBJ2-7
TGTGCCAGCAGCCAAGACCCAAGACAGGATAGGAGATACGAGCAGTACTTC	CASSQDPRQDRRYEQYF	-	-	TRBV14	TRBJ2-7
TGTGCCAGCAGCCAAGAAGGCGTGGGGCGCAGGACGTACTTC	CASSQEGVGRRTYF	-	-	TRBV4-2	TRBJ2-4
TGTGCCAGCAGTTTTAGTACTTCCGCCTACGAGCAGTACTTC	CASSFSTSAYEQYF	-	-	TRBV27	TRBJ2-7
TGTGCCAGTAGACCGGGCTCTGGGGCCAACGTCCTGACTTTC	CASRPGSGANVLTF	-	-	TRBV19	TRBJ2-6
TGTGCCAGCAGGTTCGGTAAAGAGGCCCAGTACTTC	CASRFGKEAQYF	-	-	TRBV2	TRBJ2-5
TGTGCCAGTAGTATCTCTGGGACAAAAAATGAAAAACTGTTTTTT	CASSISGTKNEKLFF	-	-	TRBV19	TRBJ1-4
TGCGCCAGCAGCCCCCCGGGACTAGCGGGCCGGAATGAGCAGTTCTTC	CASSPPGLAGRNEQFF	TRBD2	-	TRBV5-1	TRBJ2-1
TGTGCCAGCAGCTTAAATACGGTAGACAATGAGCAGTTCTTC	CASSLNTVDNEQFF	-	-	TRBV7-9	TRBJ2-1
TGCGCCAGCAGCTTTACAGTTAACACTGAAGCTTTCTTT	CASSFTVNTEAFF	-	-	TRBV5-1	TRBJ1-1
TGTGCCAGGACCGATCGACAGGACCGAGCTAACTATGGCTACACCTTC	CARTDRQDRANYGYTF	-	few	TRBV11-3	TRBJ1-2
TGTGCCAGCAGCTTGTCTGCAAGGGGGAGAAAAAACATTCAGTACTTC	CASSLSARGRKNIQYF	-	-	TRBV5-8	TRBJ2-4
TGCGCCAGCAGCCTACCGGGACAGGGTACAAACATTCAGTACTTC	CASSLPGQGTNIQYF	TRBD1	-	TRBV5-1	TRBJ2-4
TGTGCCAGCAGCCGAGGGGAGACCCAGTACTTC	CASSRGETQYF	-	-	TRBV7-2	TRBJ2-5
TGTGCCAGCAGTGATGCAGGGGTAGGCACTGAAGCTTTCTTT	CASSDAGVGTEAFF	-	-	TRBV6-1	TRBJ1-1
TGTGCCAGCAGTTTAACCTTGAGCTCCTACAATGAGCAGTTCTTC	CASSLTLSSYNEQFF	-	-	TRBV28	TRBJ2-1
TGCGCCAGCAGCGCGACAGGGGGCCCCACAGATACGCAGTATTTT	CASSATGGPTDTQYF	TRBD1	-	TRBV5-1	TRBJ2-3
TGTGCCAGCAGTGGTGGCCCCCATGAGCAGTTCTTC	CASSGGPHEQFF	-	-	TRBV5-6	TRBJ2-1
TGTGCCAGCAGCTTAGGAGGCAACACCGGGGAGCTGTTTTTT	CASSLGGNTGELFF	-	few	TRBV7-2	TRBJ2-2
TGCGCCAGCAGAAGTAGCGGGAGCACAGATACGCAGTATTTT	CASRSSGSTDTQYF	TRBD2	few	TRBV5-1	TRBJ2-3
TGTGCCTCGCTCCGGGACACCGGGGAGCTGTTTTTT	CASLRDTGELFF	-	-	TRBV7-9	TRBJ2-2
TGTGCCAGCAGTTTGGGGTGGGGAGGGGCCCCTTCTGGCTACACCTTC	CASSLGWGGAPSGYTF	-	-	TRBV28	TRBJ1-2
TGTGCCAGCAGGATGGGGACAGGGGGCTTCAACTATGGCTACACCTTC	CASRMGTGGFNYGYTF	TRBD1	-	TRBV27	TRBJ1-2
TGTGCAAAGCAACAAGCTTTCTTT	CAKQQAFF	-	-	TRBV21-1	TRBJ1-1
TGTGCCAGCAGCTTATTCAAACTAGCGGATTACACAGATACGCAGTATTTT	CASSLFKLADYTDTQYF	TRBD2	-	TRBV7-4	TRBJ2-3
TGTGCCAGCAGACCCGGACTAGCGTCTTCCGAGCAGTACTTC	CASRPGLASSEQYF	TRBD2	-	TRBV27	TRBJ2-7
TGCGCCAGCAGCCAAGGGGCAGGGGACCTTTCCTACGAGCAGTACTTC	CASSQGAGDLSYEQYF	-	-	TRBV4-3	TRBJ2-7
TGTGCCACCAGCAGCCGGGACAGGACCTCGGGGCGGTACTTC	CATSSRDRTSGRYF	TRBD1	-	TRBV15	TRBJ2-7
TGTGCCCAACGGGACAGGGTTGGAACTGAGCAGTTCTTC	CAQRDRVGTEQFF	TRBD1	-	TRBV30	TRBJ2-1
TGTGCCTGCAAGCTGGGGGACAGGGTCGGGGAGCAGTACTTC	CACKLGDRVGEQYF	TRBD1	-	TRBV19	TRBJ2-7
TGTGCCAGCAGTTACATCGGCGGGAGGCCTAATGAGCAGTTCTTC	CASSYIGGRPNEQFF	TRBD2	-	TRBV6-5	TRBJ2-1
TGTGCAAGTCGCTTAGTCAGGGTTCCACAAGAGACCCAGTACTTC	CASRLVRVPQETQYF	-	-	TRBV12-2	TRBJ2-5
TGCGCCAGCAGCCGATCTAGTAACGGAGAGACCCAGTACTTC	CASSRSSNGETQYF	-	few	TRBV4-3	TRBJ2-5
TGTGCCATCAGTGGGTCAGGGGGATCACCCCTCCACTTT	CAISGSGGSPLHF	TRBD1	-	TRBV10-3	TRBJ1-6
TGTGCCAGCAGCAAAGTTGGGAGTTGGGATCAGCCCCAGCATTTT	CASSKVGSWDQPQHF	-	-	TRBV21-1	TRBJ1-5